This TCR beta chain was identified during a study of T-cell memory formation after mild COVID-19. Study details: Each donor largely had its own TCR clusters. Study-wide results and caveats: Those CD4+ clones that contracted were mainly in CM and EM (CD8+ ones in EMRA).

Using its own MiXCR run on the 5' RACE reads, TCRdb lists one record per CDR3 protein. This sample has 250,000 to 350,000 distinct CDR3 sequences, with 15% to 20% found just once. A few counts support this clonotype. The antigen is not known. This receptor was taken from a man younger than 35 who had mild COVID-19 (a few samples of this study predate the infection). Cell type and time point are not known. The sequenced sample was PBMCs or a T cell subset sorted from them (not recorded which).

The CDR3 sequence is CASSTAPGQGMNTEAFF. CDR3 sequence (DNA): TGTGCCAGCAGCACTGCCCCGGGACAGGGGATGAACACTGAAGCTTTCTTT. The rearrangement links TRBV4-2 to TRBJ1-1, with 10 bases aligning to TRBD1. The CDR3 is 17 residues long. Per the germline V gene, CDR1 is LGHNA and CDR2 is YNFKEQ. Unmatched junction bases numbered 9, after V lost 5 bases and J lost 0 bases.